The rows below give T cell receptor beta chains drawn from one sample of a study of T cells in Graves' hyperthyroidism and ophthalmopathy. Via MiXCR, TCRdb re-called the multiplex PCR reads, giving one row per CDR3 protein. The sample yields 300,000 to 400,000 distinct CDR3 sequences, roughly 18% seen once. The source material was blood. Receptors were obtained from a woman aged 45-65 years with Graves' hyperthyroidism. The CDR3 runs from the conserved cysteine through the conserved F or W. A D gene is named only where the DNA matches it firmly. Some rows mark clone size as missing; the rest say once, few, many or name a class of expanded clone.

>TRBV19|few|NA|TRBJ2-1
TGTGCCAGTACCCCAGGGGCAGGTCGGGACTCCTACAATGAGCAGTTCTTC
CASTPGAGRDSYNEQFF
>TRBV12-3/TRBV12-4|many|NA|TRBJ1-1
TGTGCCAGCAGTTATGACCCGCTTGAAGCTTTCTTT
CASSYDPLEAFF
>TRBV4-1|few|NA|TRBJ1-5
TGCGCCAGCAGCCAAGAGGAGTGGCAGCCCCAGCATTTT
CASSQEEWQPQHF
>TRBV12-3/TRBV12-4|many|TRBD1|TRBJ2-5
TGTGCCAGCAGACCTCAGGGGGTTGGAGAGACCCAGTACTTC
CASRPQGVGETQYF
>TRBV2|NA|NA|TRBJ2-2
TGTGCCAGCAGTGTTGAGACTATAAACACCGGGGAGCTGTTTTTT
CASSVETINTGELFF
>TRBV19|once|NA|TRBJ2-5
TGTGCCAGTAGTCCCCTAGGGGGTCACGAGGAGACCCAGTACTTC
CASSPLGGHEETQYF
>TRBV19|NA|NA|TRBJ1-5
TGTGCCAGTACCCGCGACAGATATAGCAATCAGCCCCAGCATTTT
CASTRDRYSNQPQHF
>TRBV5-1|NA|TRBD1|TRBJ1-1
TGCGCCAGCGGCCTGACAGGGATGAACACTGAAGCTTTCTTT
CASGLTGMNTEAFF
>TRBV20-1|few|TRBD2|TRBJ2-1
TGCAGTGCTCCGACTCACCTAGCGGGAGAAGGTAATGAGCAGTTCTTC
CSAPTHLAGEGNEQFF
>TRBV12-3/TRBV12-4|few|NA|TRBJ1-1
TGTGCCAGCAGTTTATCCTGGGAGAGTGAAGCTTTCTTT
CASSLSWESEAFF
>TRBV9|NA|TRBD1|TRBJ2-1
TGTGCCAGCAGCTTCCGGGACAGGGGGCGGACCGCTGAGCAGTTCTTC
CASSFRDRGRTAEQFF
>TRBV5-8|many|TRBD1|TRBJ2-1
TGTGCCAGCAGGGGACAGGGTTGGAATGAGCAGTTCTTC
CASRGQGWNEQFF
>TRBV7-9|few|TRBD1|TRBJ1-4
TGTGCCAGCGGGCTGACAGGGCCTCGAGAAAAACTGTTTTTT
CASGLTGPREKLFF
>TRBV6-1|NA|NA|TRBJ2-5
TGTGCCAGCAGCCCCCCTAACCAAGAGACCCAGTACTTC
CASSPPNQETQYF
>TRBV10-3|NA|TRBD1|TRBJ2-7
TGTGCCATCAGTGGGACAGGGGATAGCCACGAGCAGTACTTC
CAISGTGDSHEQYF
>TRBV7-2|few|NA|TRBJ2-1
TGTGCCAGCAGCATAGCCGGGACAAGAGATGAGCAGTTCTTC
CASSIAGTRDEQFF
>TRBV20-1|few|NA|TRBJ2-3
TGCAGTGCTAGCGGCGGGCTAGCTTTAGATACGCAGTATTTT
CSASGGLALDTQYF
>TRBV3-1|NA|NA|TRBJ1-6
TGTGCCAGCAGCCAAAACCCTATATTGATGGTCGCAGCTAGTTTGAATTCACCCCTCCACTTT
CASSQNPILMVAASLNSPLHF
>TRBV2|NA|TRBD2|TRBJ2-5
TGTGCCAGCAGTTTCGGCGGGGGGCCCCCCCAGTACTTC
CASSFGGGPPQYF
>TRBV2|many|NA|TRBJ1-1
TGTGCCAGCCCTCCCGAAGCTTTCTTT
CASPPEAFF
>TRBV2|few|NA|TRBJ2-5
TGTGCCAGCAGTAAGGGGCAGCCCTCATACCAAGAGACCCAGTACTTC
CASSKGQPSYQETQYF
>TRBV9|NA|NA|TRBJ2-1
TGTGCCAGCAGCGCCTCTAGAGGGGACACGGGCGGGACCTACAATGAGCAGTTCTTC
CASSASRGDTGGTYNEQFF
>TRBV4-1|few|NA|TRBJ1-2
TGCGCCAGCAGCCATACCCCGCCAAGGGACACCGACGCTAACTATGGCTACACCTTC
CASSHTPPRDTDANYGYTF
>TRBV24-1|many|TRBD1|TRBJ1-2
TGTGCCACCAAAGGCCCAGGGGGGAATGGCTACACCTTC
CATKGPGGNGYTF
>TRBV27|NA|NA|TRBJ2-1
TGTGCCAGCAGTTTATCGACAGGCTACAATGAGCAGTTCTTC
CASSLSTGYNEQFF
>TRBV20-1|many|NA|TRBJ2-3
TGCAGTGCAAACCAGGGTAGGGCATTCACAGATACGCAGTATTTT
CSANQGRAFTDTQYF
>TRBV7-9|once|NA|TRBJ2-5
TGTGCCAGCAGCTTAGGTGCGACAGGCCACCAAGAGACCCAGTACTTC
CASSLGATGHQETQYF
>TRBV5-1|many|TRBD1|TRBJ2-1
TGCGCCAGCAGCTTTCTCCAGGGGGCATCCTACAATGAGCAGTTCTTC
CASSFLQGASYNEQFF
>TRBV7-3|few|NA|TRBJ2-3
TGTGCCAGCAGCTTAACCGTACAGGACATGGGTACGCAGTATTTT
CASSLTVQDMGTQYF
>TRBV4-2|many|TRBD2|TRBJ2-3
TGTGCCAGCAGCCTTAGCGGGATGGGCACAGATACGCAGTATTTT
CASSLSGMGTDTQYF
>TRBV5-1|NA|NA|TRBJ1-1
TGCGCCAGCAGCCCCATGGAGATGAACACTGAAGCTTTCTTT
CASSPMEMNTEAFF
>TRBV28|many|NA|TRBJ1-1
TGTGCCAGCAGTTTCGGTAGGGCGGGAGCTGAAGCTTTCTTT
CASSFGRAGAEAFF
>TRBV4-1|few|NA|TRBJ1-1
TGCGCCAGCAGGGACACTGAAGCTTTCTTT
CASRDTEAFF
>TRBV29-1|NA|TRBD1|TRBJ1-1
TGCAGCGTTCAAGGGGGCTGGGGCACTGAAGCTTTCTTT
CSVQGGWGTEAFF
>TRBV10-2|few|NA|TRBJ2-5
TGCGCCAGCAGGGAGGAAACCCGGACCCAGTACTTC
CASREETRTQYF
>TRBV7-9|NA|NA|TRBJ2-7
TGTGCCAGCAGCTTCCTGTCCCTCTGGGACGAGCAGTACTTC
CASSFLSLWDEQYF
>TRBV19|few|TRBD1|TRBJ2-1
TGTGCCAGTAGTATACAGGGGGCTTACAATGAGCAGTTCTTC
CASSIQGAYNEQFF
>TRBV7-9|NA|NA|TRBJ1-4
TGTGCCAGCAGCTTTCTGGGGGGCGCAGGATATGAAAAACTGTTTTTT
CASSFLGGAGYEKLFF
>TRBV19|NA|TRBD2|TRBJ2-2
TGTGCCAGTCCTTATTCGGGGGGTTTCCGCGGGGAGCTGTTTTTT
CASPYSGGFRGELFF
>TRBV12-3/TRBV12-4|few|TRBD1|TRBJ2-5
TGTGCCAGCAGTCCGACAGGGGGAGGTCAGACCCAGTACTTC
CASSPTGGGQTQYF
>TRBV5-1|many|TRBD2|TRBJ2-3
TGCGCCAGCAGCTTGGTTACTAGCGGGAGTACCGATACGCAGTATTTT
CASSLVTSGSTDTQYF
>TRBV27|few|TRBD2|TRBJ2-7
TGTGCCAGCAGGGTAGCGGGAGCCTACGAGCAGTACTTC
CASRVAGAYEQYF
>TRBV2|many|NA|TRBJ2-7
TGTGCCACCTCCGGGAATACCTACGAGCAGTACTTC
CATSGNTYEQYF
>TRBV28|many|NA|TRBJ1-4
TGTGCCAGCAGTTTGAGTGAAAAACTGTTTTTT
CASSLSEKLFF
>TRBV7-2|NA|NA|TRBJ1-3
TGTGCCAGCAGCTCCCTGCGCAGGGCCCATGGAAACACCATATATTTT
CASSSLRRAHGNTIYF
>TRBV2|NA|TRBD1|TRBJ2-5
TGTGCCAGTACAACTAGGACAGGTCGACAAGAGACCCAGTACTTC
CASTTRTGRQETQYF
>TRBV7-9|many|NA|TRBJ2-1
TGTGCCAGCAGTATCCGGGCCCTCCTAACCCATGAGCAGTTCTTC
CASSIRALLTHEQFF
>TRBV28|many|NA|TRBJ2-3
TGTGCCAGCAGCTCGGGACAAAGCACAGATACGCAGTATTTT
CASSSGQSTDTQYF
>TRBV12-3/TRBV12-4|many|TRBD1|TRBJ2-3
TGTGCCAGCAGTCCTCAAGGACAGGGTCCAGATACGCAGTATTTT
CASSPQGQGPDTQYF
>TRBV12-3/TRBV12-4|many|NA|TRBJ2-5
TGTGCCAGCAGCCCCACCGGGAACCAAGAGACCCAGTACTTC
CASSPTGNQETQYF